The next 24 T cell receptor beta chains were all read from a single sample in a study of PD-L1 blockade in urothelial cancer. The table came from immunoSEQ multiplex PCR; TCRdb's copy has only in-frame clones and leaves some out. This sample has 40,000 to 55,000 clones; under 90% occur once, and the top ten carry 5.8%. Sequenced here: PBMCs, sampled around atezolizumab (anti-PD-L1) treatment. These receptors were taken from a middle-aged man with urothelial cancer.

V and J are TRBV5-1 and TRBJ1-3; the D is unclear. CDR1 SGHRS and CDR2 YFSETQ come from the germline V gene. This CDR3 comprises 18 residues. Trimming removed 4 bases from V and 0 bases from J, with 20 bases in between. CDR3: CASSPGLTTTVSGNTIYF. The CDR3 DNA sequence: TGCGCCAGCAGCCCCGGTCTTACTACTACTGTCTCTGGAAACACCATATATTTT.

The V and J genes are TRBV6-5 and TRBJ2-6, with TRBD2 as a possible D gene (6 bases). The CDR3 covers 15 residues. The germline V gene encodes CDR1 MNHEY and CDR2 SVGAGI. The ends were cut back, 11 bases at V and 0 bases at J, with 14 bases in the middle. CDR3: CAAGRQFSGANVLTF. The CDR3, as DNA: TGTGCCGCAGGGAGGCAATTCTCTGGGGCCAACGTCCTGACTTTC.

V gene TRBV28 combines with J gene TRBJ2-7; 8 bases align to TRBD2. The germline gives CDR1 MDHEN, CDR2 SYDVKM. The CDR3 runs 15 residues. The trim removed 7 bases at V and 4 bases at J, leaving 12 bases unmatched. CDR3 in DNA: TGTGCCAGCACGGGCGGCGGGGGGTTACGTTACGAGCAGTACTTC. Its protein product is CASTGGGGLRYEQYF.

Only one count was recorded for this clone. This chain links TRBV5-4 with TRBJ1-3, with D unresolved. Between the trimmed V and J ends, which lost 4 bases and 0 bases, there was a span of 14 bases. The CDR3 loop spans 16 amino acids. Per germline, CDR1 SGHNT and CDR2 YYREEE (reference sequence). The CDR3 region has the DNA TGTGCCAGCAGCAAGAGGGCATCGGACTCTGGAAACACCATATATTTT. Its translation: CASSKRASDSGNTIYF.

The CDR3 DNA is TGTGCCAGCAGTCTAAGAACCCCGGGGGACAATGAGCAGTTCTTC. This sequence encodes CASSLRTPGDNEQFF. The chain employs TRBV27 and TRBJ2-1; D is possibly TRBD2 (6 bases). V was pared by 5 bases and J by 5 bases, with 16 bases between. The germline CDR1 and CDR2 sequences are MNHEY and SMNVEV (reference sequence). This CDR3 has 15 residues.

This rearrangement joins TRBV4-3 to TRBJ2-2; 7 positions agree with TRBD2. The CDR3 is 14 residues long. Germline loops: CDR1 LGHNA, CDR2 YSLEER. The ends lost 1 base at V and 7 bases at J; junction bases unmatched: 3. CDR3: CASSQGGGDGELFF. DNA for the CDR3: TGCGCCAGCAGCCAAGGGGGGGGAGACGGGGAGCTGTTTTTT.

V is TRBV5-6 and J is TRBJ1-4; TRBD1 matches at 10 bases. Germline CDR1 SGHDT, CDR2 YYEEEE. This CDR3 has 18 amino acids. The V gene end was trimmed by 1 base and the J gene end by 4 bases; junction bases not matched to a gene: 10. In nucleotides, the CDR3 is TGTGCCAGCAGCTTGTTGACAGGGGGCTCGGTTGGTAATGAAAAACTGTTTTTT. It is translated as CASSLLTGGSVGNEKLFF.

V gene TRBV5-1 combines with J gene TRBJ1-1, with D unresolved. This CDR3 region has 13 residues. Germline loops: CDR1 SGHRS, CDR2 YFSETQ. With 0 bases removed from V and 1 base from J, the gap between germline ends came to 4 bases. The CDR3 loop is CASSLEPNTEAFF. The CDR3 nucleotides read TGCGCCAGCAGCTTGGAGCCGAACACTGAAGCTTTCTTT.

V usage is TRBV6-5 and J usage is TRBJ2-2; the D gene is possibly TRBD2 (6 bases). The V gene's germline CDR1 is MNHEY and CDR2 SVGAGI. This CDR3 contains 14 residues. Trimming shortened V by 6 bases and J by 3 bases, and 11 bases separated the two germline ends. The CDR3 is CASRSWEDTGELFF. The CDR3 DNA reads as TGTGCCAGCAGATCCTGGGAGGACACCGGGGAGCTGTTTTTT.

The rearrangement joins TRBV27 to TRBJ2-2; maybe TRBD1 (5 bases). The CDR3 has 15 residues. CDR1 MNHEY and CDR2 SMNVEV come from the germline V gene (reference sequence). V shed 6 bases and J shed 1 base, with 12 bases lying between them. CDR3 amino acids: CASRPFDRNTGELFF. CDR3 DNA sequence: TGTGCCAGCAGACCCTTCGACAGGAACACCGGGGAGCTGTTTTTT.

CDR3 sequence (DNA): TGTGCCAGCAGTCGGCGAGCGGGGGGAAACAATGAGCAGTTCTTC. This translates into CASSRRAGGNNEQFF. The genes are TRBV6-6 and TRBJ2-1, with 9 bases aligning to TRBD2. CDR3 length equals 15 residues. Trimming at V came to 5 bases and at J to 5 bases, leaving 7 bases not matched to a gene. CDR1 is MNHNY and CDR2 is SVGAGI in the germline V gene (reference sequence).

This chain links TRBV6-6 with TRBJ2-1; D is possibly TRBD1 (7 bases). The germline V and J ends were trimmed by 0 bases and 9 bases, with 12 bases remaining between them. CDR1 and CDR2 from the germline V gene are MNHNY and SVGAGI (reference sequence). CDR3 length: 14 residues. CDR3 amino acids: CASSYSLQGGEQFF. The DNA for the CDR3 is TGTGCCAGCAGTTACTCGTTGCAGGGGGGTGAGCAGTTCTTC.

The chain has TRBV30 and TRBJ1-4, with a tentative D call TRBD1 (6 bases). This CDR3 spans 13 amino acids. The germline V gene encodes CDR1 GTSNPN and CDR2 SVGIG (reference sequence). V was trimmed by 3 bases and J by 4 bases, leaving 9 bases between them. Here the CDR3 reads CAWRTGVNEKLFF. In DNA, the CDR3 is TGTGCCTGGAGGACAGGCGTTAATGAAAAACTGTTTTTT.

This clone turned up a few times. The chain recombines TRBV7-2 with TRBJ2-2; TRBD2 matches 10 bases. The CDR3 runs to 16 residues. The trim removed 1 base at V and 8 bases at J, leaving 7 bases unmatched. CDR1 is SGHTA and CDR2 is FQGNSA in the germline V gene. CDR3 DNA: TGTGCCAGCAGCTTAGTCCTAGCGGGAGTGTCAGGGGAGCTGTTTTTT. Translated: CASSLVLAGVSGELFF. The full variable domain, its missing parts supplied by reference TRBV7-2 and TRBJ2-2, is GAGVSQSPSNKVTEKGKDVELRCDPISGHTALYWYRQSLGQGLEFLIYFQGNSAPDKSGLPSDRFSAERTGGSVSTLTIQRTQQEDSAVYLCASSLVLAGVSGELFFGEGSRLTVL.

The chain employs TRBV20-1 and TRBJ2-1; no definite D call. The CDR3 has 11 residues. Trimming took 3 bases from V and 7 from J, leaving 7 bases between them. Per germline, CDR1 DFQATT and CDR2 SNEGSKA (reference sequence). The CDR3 nucleotides are TGCAGTGCTAGTCCCCTTAATGAGCAGTTCTTC. Protein: CSASPLNEQFF.

The V call is TRBV9, the J call TRBJ2-1; the D gene is possibly TRBD2 (6 bases). Germline values: CDR1 SGDLS, CDR2 YYNGEE. CDR3 length equals 16 residues. Trimming cost V 4 bases and J 2 bases, with 16 bases left between them. The CDR3 DNA reads as TGTGCCAGCAGCTCCCATGGAGGGAGCGCCTACAATGAGCAGTTCTTC. It yields the protein CASSSHGGSAYNEQFF.

The chain uses TRBV10-3 and TRBJ2-6, with D unresolved. The CDR3 length is 16 residues. The germline V and J ends were trimmed by 6 bases and 0 bases, with 12 bases remaining between them. Germline CDR1 is ENHRY and CDR2 is SYGVKD. This CDR3 reads CAIRPSTDSGANVLTF. The CDR3 DNA is TGTGCCATCAGGCCAAGTACTGACTCTGGGGCCAACGTCCTGACTTTC.

The chain employs TRBV28 and TRBJ1-3, with D perhaps TRBD1 (6 bases). V lost 3 bases to trimming and J lost 9 bases, with 9 bases between them. Germline values: CDR1 MDHEN, CDR2 SYDVKM. The CDR3 sequence is 12 residues long. CDR3 loop: CASSFQGTTIYF. The CDR3 bases are TGTGCCAGCAGTTTTCAGGGGACCACCATATATTTT.

This clone turned up a few times. J is TRBJ1-5 and V is TRBV6-5, with 8 bases that match TRBD1. Germline CDR1 is MNHEY and CDR2 is SVGAGI. Trimming at V came to 6 bases and at J to 7 bases, leaving 8 bases not matched to a gene. The CDR3 consists of 14 residues. DNA of the CDR3: TGTGCCAGCAGACCAGGGGGCGCGGGGCAGCCCCAGCATTTT. This codes for CASRPGGAGQPQHF.

The rearrangement joins TRBV5-6 to TRBJ1-6, with a tentative D call TRBD1 (6 bases). Germline CDR1 reads SGHDT; CDR2 reads YYEEEE. The CDR3 extends over 16 amino acids. With 0 bases removed from V and 3 bases from J, the gap between germline ends came to 10 bases. CDR3 DNA: TGTGCCAGCAGCTTGGGGGGGACATTCTATAATTCACCCCTCCACTTT. Translating gives CASSLGGTFYNSPLHF.

This rearrangement joins TRBV7-2 to TRBJ2-3; D might be TRBD1 (5 bases). This CDR3 region has 14 residues. The V and J ends lost 0 bases and 5 bases respectively, with 9 bases between them. Germline V gives CDR1 SGHTA, CDR2 FQGNSA. CDR3 residues: CASSLAGQEDTQYF. Here the CDR3 DNA reads TGTGCCAGCAGCTTAGCGGGGCAGGAAGATACGCAGTATTTT.

This clone was observed a few times. The chain uses TRBV18 and TRBJ2-1; 8 bases fit TRBD1. The germline gives CDR1 KGHSH, CDR2 LQKENI. The CDR3 totals 14 residues. Trimming cost V 0 bases and J 9 bases; bases outside gene matches: 4. The CDR3 region is CASSPPWTGSEQFF. The CDR3, as DNA: TGTGCCAGCTCACCACCTTGGACAGGGTCTGAGCAGTTCTTC. The full variable domain, completed using reference TRBV18 and TRBJ2-1, is NAGVMQNPRHLVRRRGQEARLRCSPMKGHSHVYWYRQLPEEGLKFMVYLQKENIIDESGMPKERFSAEFPKEGPSILRIQQVVRGDSAAYFCASSPPWTGSEQFFGPGTRLTVL.

The chain carries TRBV27 and TRBJ2-1, with 13 bases fitting TRBD2. The CDR3 extends over 14 amino acids. V shed 6 bases, J shed 5 bases, and the junction held 1 base outside the gene matches. Germline V gene lookup returns CDR1 MNHEY and CDR2 SMNVEV (reference sequence). The CDR3 DNA follows: TGTGCCAGCAGGGGGACTAGCGGGAACAATGAGCAGTTCTTC. It specifies CASRGTSGNNEQFF.

V and J are TRBV1 and TRBJ2-7; TRBD2, the D gene given by the table, was not confirmed from the DNA. TRBV1 is a listed pseudogene. The CDR3 has 17 residues. The DNA of the CDR3 is TGCACCAGCAGCCAAGAAACCCCGGCTAGCGGGTTCTACGAGCAGTACTTC. Translated: CTSSQETPASGFYEQYF.